The 24 T cell receptor beta chains in this list originate from one sample, sequenced in a study of human T cells and chemical hapten exposure. MiXCR, applied by TCRdb to the RACE reads, yields one record per CDR3 protein. In the table there are about 84,000 distinct CDR3 sequences, under 11% of which are singletons. Time point noted: patch test 2, 6 weeks after DPC sensitization. Treatment defined: therapeutic diphenylcyclopropenone sensitization with weekly scalp DPC. The sequencing used whole blood, collected in connection with sensitization to the hapten diphenylcyclopropenone (DPC). These receptors were collected from a woman between 50 and 59 years old with alopecia areata. Some clones in this sample may be carry-over from other donors' samples.

The chain joins TRBV30 to TRBJ1-6; D is uncertain. Germline V CDR1 and CDR2: GTSNPN, SVGIG (reference sequence). V dropped 2 bases and J dropped 10 bases, with 9 bases sitting between them. This CDR3 is 12 amino acids long. CDR3 sequence: CAWSFRNSPLHF. The CDR3 DNA sequence: TGTGCCTGGAGTTTCAGGAACTCACCCCTCCACTTT.

This clonotype appeared many times. The CDR3 bases are TGTGCCAGCAGTGAGGCAAAAGACTATGGCTACACCTTC. Its protein is CASSEAKDYGYTF. The genes are TRBV2 and TRBJ1-2; D ambiguous. This CDR3 has 13 residues. Germline CDR1 SNHLY, CDR2 FYNNEI. V dropped 3 bases and J dropped 3 bases, with 8 bases sitting between them.

This clonotype was found many times. The chain carries TRBV2 and TRBJ2-3; 9 positions match TRBD1. CDR1 and CDR2 from the germline V gene are SNHLY and FYNNEI. V shed 7 bases, J shed 1 base, and the junction held 6 bases outside the gene matches. This CDR3 has 15 amino acids. DNA for the CDR3: TGTGCCAGCACCGGACAGGGGTCGGGCACAGATACGCAGTATTTT. Protein product: CASTGQGSGTDTQYF.

This clonotype was seen a handful of times. The chain employs TRBV12-3 or TRBV12-4 and TRBJ2-1, with D unresolved. V dropped 5 bases and J dropped 9 bases, with 14 bases sitting between them. The CDR3 length is 13 residues. CDR3: CASSNSRVGEQFF. In nucleotides, the CDR3 is TGTGCCAGCAGTAATTCTCGGGTTGGTGAGCAGTTCTTC.

This clonotype has ten or more counts. The gene calls are TRBV20-1 and TRBJ1-5, with a weak D call TRBD1 (6 bases). Germline values: CDR1 DFQATT, CDR2 SNEGSKA (reference sequence). V was trimmed by 6 bases and J by 1 base, leaving 16 bases between them. The CDR3 loop spans 15 amino acids. The CDR3 reads CSAHGGQTSNQPQHF. For the CDR3, the DNA is TGCAGTGCCCACGGAGGACAGACGAGCAATCAGCCCCAGCATTTT.

V is TRBV20-1 and J is TRBJ1-5; no clear D. Between the trimmed V and J ends, which lost 3 bases and 3 bases, there was a span of 12 bases. The CDR3 is made up of 14 amino acids. Germline loops: CDR1 DFQATT, CDR2 SNEGSKA (reference sequence). The CDR3 loop reads CSAREAAANQPQHF. In nucleotides, the CDR3 is TGCAGTGCTAGGGAGGCGGCCGCCAATCAGCCCCAGCATTTT.

This clonotype was observed many times. It is unclear where the CDR3 begins or ends on the DNA, so no DNA is shown, and the CDR3 is as TCRdb lists it. V gene TRBV21-1 combines with J gene TRBJ2-1; the table's D gene call, TRBD1, was not cross checked with the DNA. TRBV21-1 is a pseudogene. Termini included, the CDR3 measures 16 amino acids. The CDR3 loop reads CASSPEGQGYICEQFF.

Ten or more counts support this clonotype. The chain links TRBV11-3 to TRBJ2-5; 15 positions match TRBD2. The CDR3 runs to 16 residues. Germline V lookup: CDR1 SGHNT, CDR2 YENEEA. J lost 5 bases, V lost 5 bases, and 6 bases had no gene match. The CDR3 spells CASSPGTSGRWETQYF. The CDR3 coding sequence is TGTGCCAGCAGCCCGGGGACTAGCGGGAGGTGGGAGACCCAGTACTTC.

This clonotype was counted at least ten times. The rearrangement joins TRBV12-3 or TRBV12-4 to TRBJ1-5; D uncertain. The CDR3 totals 12 residues. V lost 1 base to trimming and J lost 11 bases, with 9 bases between them. The CDR3 nucleotides are TGTGCCAGCAGTTTAGGAGGATGGGCCCAGCATTTT. Its translation: CASSLGGWAQHF.

V gene TRBV12-3 or TRBV12-4 combines with J gene TRBJ2-1; TRBD2 agrees at 7 bases. The V and J ends lost 8 bases and 0 bases, in that order; junction bases with no gene match: 4. The CDR3 has 14 amino acids. The CDR3 sequence: CASFRGSSYNEQFF. In DNA, the CDR3 is TGTGCCAGCTTCCGCGGGAGCTCCTACAATGAGCAGTTCTTC.

The chain has TRBV28 and TRBJ1-4; D not resolved. Germline V gene data show CDR1 as MDHEN and CDR2 as SYDVKM. The CDR3 spans 15 residues. V lost 2 bases to trimming and J lost 3 bases, with 10 bases between them. The CDR3 sequence: CASSLIMGSNEKLFF. As DNA, the CDR3 is TGTGCCAGCAGTTTAATAATGGGATCTAATGAAAAACTGTTTTTT. Full variable domain (outside the CDR3, taken from reference TRBV28 and TRBJ1-4): DVKVTQSSRYLVKRTGEKVFLECVQDMDHENMFWYRQDPGLGLRLIYFSYDVKMKEKGDIPEGYSVSREKKERFSLILESASTNQTSMYLCASSLIMGSNEKLFFGSGTQLSVL.

This clonotype appeared many times. The V and J genes are TRBV12-3 or TRBV12-4 and TRBJ2-1, with a possible D match to TRBD2 (5 bases). The ends were cut back, 5 bases at V and 4 bases at J, with 12 bases in the middle. The CDR3 extends over 14 amino acids. CDR3 loop: CASSPVLVYNEQFF. The CDR3 DNA reads TGTGCCAGCAGTCCGGTACTAGTGTACAATGAGCAGTTCTTC.

This clonotype was picked up many times. The chain combines TRBV18 with TRBJ2-1; tentative D call: TRBD1 (5 bases). With 2 bases removed from V and 8 bases from J, the gap between germline ends came to 16 bases. Germline V gives CDR1 KGHSH, CDR2 LQKENI. This CDR3 spans 15 amino acids. In DNA, the CDR3 is TGTGCCAGCTCACCAGAGTCCGCAGGGATCCATGAGCAGTTCTTC. Translated, it gives CASSPESAGIHEQFF.

This chain connects TRBV29-1 to TRBJ2-4; TRBD1 is a possible D gene (6 bases). Looked up from germline, CDR1 is SQVTM and CDR2 is ANQGSEA. V lost 4 bases and J 2 bases, leaving 18 bases between the germline ends. The CDR3 runs to 16 residues. CDR3 in DNA: TGCAGCGTTGTTCCCGTGGGACACCGGACCAAAAACATTCAGTACTTC. Residues: CSVVPVGHRTKNIQYF.

This clonotype was detected many times. This chain uses TRBV3-1 with TRBJ2-5, with D perhaps matching TRBD1 (5 bases). There are 15 residues in the CDR3. Germline V gene sequence: CDR1 LGHDT, CDR2 YNNKEL (reference sequence). Between the trimmed V and J ends, which lost 3 bases and 5 bases, there was a span of 16 bases. The CDR3 sequence is CASSHLLGSGETQYF. In nucleotides, the CDR3 is TGTGCCAGCAGCCACCTTCTAGGGTCAGGGGAGACCCAGTACTTC.

The rearrangement joins TRBV2 to TRBJ1-1; 7 bases map to TRBD1. There are 14 residues in the CDR3. Unmatched junction bases numbered 3, after V lost 5 bases and J lost 0 bases. Germline V gene data show CDR1 as SNHLY and CDR2 as FYNNEI. The DNA of the CDR3 is TGTGCCAGCAGTACGGACAGGATGAACACTGAAGCTTTCTTT. Translation: CASSTDRMNTEAFF.

The chain joins TRBV20-1 to TRBJ2-3; 13 nucleotides line up with TRBD2. This CDR3 spans 13 amino acids. Germline values: CDR1 DFQATT, CDR2 SNEGSKA (reference sequence). The trim removed 8 bases at V and 9 bases at J, leaving 8 bases unmatched. The CDR3 loop is CSPRTSGSRTQYF. CDR3 nucleotide sequence: TGCAGTCCTCGGACTAGCGGGAGTCGCACGCAGTATTTT.

J is TRBJ1-4 and V is TRBV9; perhaps TRBD1 as D (6 bases). V was trimmed by 5 bases and J by 3 bases, leaving 11 bases between them. CDR1 is SGDLS, CDR2 YYNGEE, per germline. This CDR3 is 14 amino acids long. CDR3 sequence: CASRRGASNEKLFF. CDR3 DNA: TGTGCCAGCAGACGGGGGGCGTCTAATGAAAAACTGTTTTTT.

The chain carries TRBV5-4 and TRBJ1-2; D gene unclear. Trimming cost V 3 bases and J 5 bases, with 14 bases left between them. CDR1 and CDR2 from the germline V gene are SGHNT and YYREEE (reference sequence). The CDR3 is 14 amino acids. DNA of the CDR3: TGTGCCAGCAGCTGGGAGTCCGGACCTTATGGCTACACCTTC. Amino acid sequence: CASSWESGPYGYTF.

This clonotype was recorded at least ten times. V and J are TRBV7-2 and TRBJ2-2, with TRBD1 identical over 10 bases. Per the germline V gene, CDR1 is SGHTA and CDR2 is FQGNSA. There are 15 residues in the CDR3. V trimming: 9 bases; J trimming: 5 bases; junction bases outside the gene matches: 9. DNA for the CDR3: TGTGCCAGTCGTCCTGGGACAGGGGTGACCGGGGAGCTGTTTTTT. It translates to CASRPGTGVTGELFF. Together with reference TRBV7-2 and TRBJ2-2, the CDR3 gives the full variable domain: GAGVSQSPSNKVTEKGKDVELRCDPISGHTALYWYRQSLGQGLEFLIYFQGNSAPDKSGLPSDRFSAERTGGSVSTLTIQRTQQEDSAVYLCASRPGTGVTGELFFGEGSRLTVL.

This clonotype was seen repeatedly, ten times or more. The chain combines TRBV7-9 with TRBJ2-5; 7 bases are a match to TRBD1. This CDR3 region has 15 residues. Trimming removed 5 bases from V and 2 bases from J; junction bases left unmatched: 8. Germline V gene data show CDR1 as SEHNR and CDR2 as FQNEAQ (reference sequence). For the CDR3, the DNA is TGTGCCAGCAGCAACTACAGGGGATTGCAAGAGACCCAGTACTTC. Translating gives CASSNYRGLQETQYF.

The gene calls are TRBV12-5 and TRBJ1-1; TRBD1 is a possible D gene (6 bases). This CDR3 spans 14 amino acids. The V and J ends lost 5 bases and 1 base respectively, with 11 bases between them. Germline CDR1 reads LGHNT; CDR2 reads FRNRAP. Written as DNA, the CDR3 is TGTGCTAGTGGTGAGGGGGTCCCGAACACTGAAGCTTTCTTT. This codes for CASGEGVPNTEAFF.

This clonotype has at least ten counts. The chain joins TRBV27 to TRBJ1-6; perhaps TRBD1 as D (6 bases). Germline loops: CDR1 MNHEY, CDR2 SMNVEV (reference sequence). The CDR3 has 16 amino acids. Between the trimmed V and J ends, which lost 3 bases and 5 bases, there was a span of 14 bases. CDR3 coding DNA: TGTGCCAGCAGTTTGGGACAACGAATAAATAATTCACCCCTCCACTTT. This encodes CASSLGQRINNSPLHF.

This clonotype appeared many times. V and J are TRBV29-1 and TRBJ2-7, with D possibly matching TRBD1 (5 bases). The CDR3 runs to 13 residues. CDR1 is SQVTM and CDR2 is ANQGSEA in the germline V gene. The CDR3 region is CRALGPISYEQYF. The DNA of the CDR3 is TGCAGGGCGTTGGGGCCAATATCTTACGAGCAGTACTTC.